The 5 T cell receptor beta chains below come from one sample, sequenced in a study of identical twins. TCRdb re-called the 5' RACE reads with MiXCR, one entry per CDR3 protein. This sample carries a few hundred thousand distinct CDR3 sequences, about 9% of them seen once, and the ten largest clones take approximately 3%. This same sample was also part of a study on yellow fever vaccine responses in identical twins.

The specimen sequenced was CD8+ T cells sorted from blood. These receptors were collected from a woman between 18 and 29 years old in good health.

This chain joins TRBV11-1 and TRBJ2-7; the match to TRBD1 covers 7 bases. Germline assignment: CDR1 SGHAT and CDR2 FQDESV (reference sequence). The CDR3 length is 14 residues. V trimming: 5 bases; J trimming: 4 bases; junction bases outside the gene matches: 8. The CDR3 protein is CASSLRTGFYEQYF. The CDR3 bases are TGTGCCAGCAGCCTACGGACAGGTTTTTACGAGCAGTACTTC.

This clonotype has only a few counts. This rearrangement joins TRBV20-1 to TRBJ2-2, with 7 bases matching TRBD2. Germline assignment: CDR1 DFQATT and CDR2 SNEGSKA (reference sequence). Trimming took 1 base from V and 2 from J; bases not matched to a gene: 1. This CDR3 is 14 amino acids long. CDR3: CSARGDYNTGELFF. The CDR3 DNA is TGCAGTGCTAGAGGGGACTACAACACCGGGGAGCTGTTTTTT.

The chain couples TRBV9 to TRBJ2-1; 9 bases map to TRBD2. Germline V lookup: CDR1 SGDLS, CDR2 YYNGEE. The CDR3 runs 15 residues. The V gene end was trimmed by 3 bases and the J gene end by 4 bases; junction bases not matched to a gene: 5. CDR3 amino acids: CASSARGGAYNEQFF. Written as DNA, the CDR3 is TGTGCCAGCAGCGCCCGCGGGGGGGCTTACAATGAGCAGTTCTTC.

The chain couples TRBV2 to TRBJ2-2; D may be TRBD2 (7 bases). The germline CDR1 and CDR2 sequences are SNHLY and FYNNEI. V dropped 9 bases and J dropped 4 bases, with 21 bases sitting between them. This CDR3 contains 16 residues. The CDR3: CASLGRGAQLTGELFF. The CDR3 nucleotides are TGTGCCAGTCTAGGTCGGGGGGCCCAACTCACCGGGGAGCTGTTTTTT. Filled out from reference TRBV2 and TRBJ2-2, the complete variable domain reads EPEVTQTPSHQVTQMGQEVILRCVPISNHLYFYWYRQILGQKVEFLVSFYNNEISEKSEIFDDQFSVERPDGSNFTLKIRSTKLEDSAMYFCASLGRGAQLTGELFFGEGSRLTVL.

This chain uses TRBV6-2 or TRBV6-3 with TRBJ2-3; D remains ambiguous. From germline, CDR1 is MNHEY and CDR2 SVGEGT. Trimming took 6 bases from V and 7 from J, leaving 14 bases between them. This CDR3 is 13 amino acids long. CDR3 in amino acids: CASRPAGNYTQYF. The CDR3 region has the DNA TGTGCCAGCAGGCCGGCAGGAAACTATACGCAGTATTTT.